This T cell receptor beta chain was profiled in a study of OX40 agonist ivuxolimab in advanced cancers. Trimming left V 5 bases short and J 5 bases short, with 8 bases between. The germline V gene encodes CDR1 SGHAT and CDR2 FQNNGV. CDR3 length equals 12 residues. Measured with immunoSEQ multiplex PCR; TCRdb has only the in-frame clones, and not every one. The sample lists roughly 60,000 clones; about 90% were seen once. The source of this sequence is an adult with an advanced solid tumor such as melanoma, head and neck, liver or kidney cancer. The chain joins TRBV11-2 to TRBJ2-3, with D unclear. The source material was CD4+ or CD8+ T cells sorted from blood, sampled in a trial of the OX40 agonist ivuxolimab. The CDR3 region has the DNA TGTGCCAGCAGCCAGATTGGAGATACGCAGTATTTT. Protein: CASSQIGDTQYF. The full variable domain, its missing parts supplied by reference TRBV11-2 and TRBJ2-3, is EAGVAQSPRYKIIEKRQSVAFWCNPISGHATLYWYQQILGQGPKLLIQFQNNGVVDDSQLPKDRFSAERLKGVDSTLKIQPAKLEDSAVYLCASSQIGDTQYFGPGTRLTVL.